A selection of T cell receptor beta chains follows, all from one sample in a study of blood T cell repertoires in COVID-19. Produced via immunoSEQ multiplex PCR; TCRdb's table is partial and in-frame only. The sample carries around 270,000 clones, less than 90% recorded once. The sequenced sample was peripheral blood. These receptors all come from a man aged 60-69 years who had recovered from COVID-19. Both conserved end residues are part of each CDR3. A D gene is named only where the DNA matches it firmly. Only part of the rows carry a size: once, few, many, or a class if the clone is expanded.

CDR3 length: 15; D gene: TRBD1; clone size: NA; V gene: TRBV6-5; J gene: TRBJ1-2; CDR3 protein: CASSYARDSNYGYTF; CDR3 DNA: TGTGCCAGCAGTTACGCCAGGGACAGTAACTATGGCTACACCTTC
CDR3 length: 13; D gene: NA; clone size: NA; V gene: TRBV30; J gene: TRBJ2-3; CDR3 protein: CAWTGRAADTQYF; CDR3 DNA: TGTGCCTGGACCGGGCGGGCGGCAGATACGCAGTATTTT
CDR3 length: 14; D gene: TRBD1; clone size: NA; V gene: TRBV6-5; J gene: TRBJ1-1; CDR3 protein: CASMDRRMNTEAFF; CDR3 DNA: TGTGCCAGCATGGACAGGCGAATGAACACTGAAGCTTTCTTT
CDR3 length: 12; D gene: NA; clone size: NA; V gene: TRBV3-1/TRBV3-2; J gene: TRBJ1-4; CDR3 protein: CASSQPRGKLFF; CDR3 DNA: TGTGCCAGCAGCCAGCCTCGCGGAAAACTGTTTTTT
CDR3 length: 15; D gene: NA; clone size: NA; V gene: TRBV9; J gene: TRBJ1-3; CDR3 protein: CASSVTIDNGNTIYF; CDR3 DNA: TGTGCCAGCAGCGTGACAATAGACAATGGAAACACCATATATTTT
CDR3 length: 13; D gene: TRBD1; clone size: NA; V gene: TRBV18; J gene: TRBJ2-7; CDR3 protein: CASSPGTGDEQYF; CDR3 DNA: TGTGCCAGCTCACCAGGGACAGGGGACGAGCAGTACTTC
CDR3 length: 16; D gene: TRBD1; clone size: NA; V gene: TRBV15; J gene: TRBJ1-4; CDR3 protein: CATSFQGARTNEKLFF; CDR3 DNA: TGTGCCACCAGCTTCCAGGGGGCGCGGACTAATGAAAAACTGTTTTTT
CDR3 length: 16; D gene: NA; clone size: NA; V gene: TRBV11-3; J gene: TRBJ2-5; CDR3 protein: CASSSRGTRGVETQYF; CDR3 DNA: TGTGCCAGCAGCTCTAGGGGAACCCGCGGGGTAGAGACCCAGTACTTC
CDR3 length: 16; D gene: TRBD1; clone size: NA; V gene: TRBV6-5; J gene: TRBJ1-6; CDR3 protein: CASSYSTGGGNSPLHF; CDR3 DNA: TGTGCCAGCAGTTACTCGACAGGGGGCGGTAATTCACCCCTCCACTTT
CDR3 length: 15; D gene: TRBD1; clone size: NA; V gene: TRBV11-2; J gene: TRBJ2-5; CDR3 protein: CASSLATGSEETQYF; CDR3 DNA: TGTGCCAGCAGCTTAGCGACAGGGTCTGAAGAGACCCAGTACTTC
CDR3 length: 17; D gene: NA; clone size: NA; V gene: TRBV4-1; J gene: TRBJ1-4; CDR3 protein: CASSQVGLQENNEKLFF; CDR3 DNA: TGCGCCAGCAGCCAAGTAGGGTTACAGGAGAATAATGAAAAACTGTTTTTT
CDR3 length: 11; D gene: NA; clone size: NA; V gene: TRBV6-5; J gene: TRBJ2-1; CDR3 protein: CASRRSNEQFF; CDR3 DNA: TGTGCCAGCAGGAGGTCCAATGAGCAGTTCTTC
CDR3 length: 15; D gene: NA; clone size: once; V gene: TRBV7-9; J gene: TRBJ1-1; CDR3 protein: CASSLDRPLNTEAFF; CDR3 DNA: TGTGCCAGCAGCCTCGACAGGCCCCTGAACACTGAAGCTTTCTTT
CDR3 length: 14; D gene: TRBD1; clone size: NA; V gene: TRBV6-5; J gene: TRBJ2-7; CDR3 protein: CASTWDRVSSEQYF; CDR3 DNA: TGTGCCAGCACATGGGACAGGGTATCGTCCGAGCAGTACTTC
CDR3 length: 11; D gene: TRBD2; clone size: once; V gene: TRBV7-2; J gene: TRBJ2-1; CDR3 protein: CASSLAGAGVF; CDR3 DNA: TGTGCCAGCAGCCTAGCGGGGGCGGGGGTCTTC
CDR3 length: 14; D gene: NA; clone size: few; V gene: TRBV6-6; J gene: TRBJ1-1; CDR3 protein: CASSYSSGQIQAFF; CDR3 DNA: TGTGCCAGCAGTTACTCCTCGGGACAAATACAAGCTTTCTTT
CDR3 length: 15; D gene: NA; clone size: few; V gene: TRBV5-1; J gene: TRBJ2-2; CDR3 protein: CASSLTGQDTGELFF; CDR3 DNA: TGCGCCAGCAGCTTGACTGGGCAGGACACCGGGGAGCTGTTTTTT
CDR3 length: 15; D gene: TRBD1; clone size: NA; V gene: TRBV11-2; J gene: TRBJ2-7; CDR3 protein: CASSHRDRGSYEQYF; CDR3 DNA: TGTGCCAGCAGCCACCGGGACAGGGGCTCCTACGAGCAGTACTTC
CDR3 length: 16; D gene: TRBD1; clone size: NA; V gene: TRBV9; J gene: TRBJ2-7; CDR3 protein: CASSTTGTASSYEQYF; CDR3 DNA: TGTGCCAGCAGCACCACCGGGACAGCGAGCTCCTACGAGCAGTACTTC
CDR3 length: 13; D gene: NA; clone size: NA; V gene: TRBV7-2; J gene: TRBJ2-3; CDR3 protein: CASSTGGTDTQYF; CDR3 DNA: TGTGCCAGCAGCACCGGGGGCACAGATACGCAGTATTTT
CDR3 length: 17; D gene: TRBD1; clone size: NA; V gene: TRBV4-2; J gene: TRBJ1-2; CDR3 protein: CASSHGTGTGGLGGYTF; CDR3 DNA: TGTGCCAGCAGCCATGGTACCGGGACAGGGGGCTTGGGTGGCTACACCTTC
CDR3 length: 17; D gene: TRBD2; clone size: NA; V gene: TRBV9; J gene: TRBJ2-3; CDR3 protein: CASSAQLAGARTDTQYF; CDR3 DNA: TGTGCCAGCAGCGCCCAACTAGCGGGGGCCCGCACAGATACGCAGTATTTT
CDR3 length: 13; D gene: NA; clone size: NA; V gene: TRBV19; J gene: TRBJ1-1; CDR3 protein: CASSTTMNTEAFF; CDR3 DNA: TGTGCCAGTAGTACTACCATGAACACTGAAGCTTTCTTT
CDR3 length: 12; D gene: NA; clone size: NA; V gene: TRBV7-9; J gene: TRBJ2-7; CDR3 protein: CASSFVPDEQYF; CDR3 DNA: TGTGCCAGCAGCTTCGTCCCCGACGAGCAGTACTTC
CDR3 length: 14; D gene: TRBD1; clone size: NA; V gene: TRBV6-5; J gene: TRBJ1-1; CDR3 protein: CASSYGQGLTEAFF; CDR3 DNA: TGTGCCAGCAGTTACGGACAGGGGCTGACTGAAGCTTTCTTT
CDR3 length: 18; D gene: TRBD1; clone size: NA; V gene: TRBV7-3; J gene: TRBJ2-5; CDR3 protein: CASSLRQGRALTQETQYF; CDR3 DNA: TGTGCCAGCAGCTTACGACAGGGTAGGGCCCTAACCCAAGAGACCCAGTACTTC
CDR3 length: 15; D gene: NA; clone size: NA; V gene: TRBV7-9; J gene: TRBJ1-3; CDR3 protein: CASTEQGISGNTIYF; CDR3 DNA: TGTGCCAGCACGGAACAGGGAATTTCTGGAAACACCATATATTTT